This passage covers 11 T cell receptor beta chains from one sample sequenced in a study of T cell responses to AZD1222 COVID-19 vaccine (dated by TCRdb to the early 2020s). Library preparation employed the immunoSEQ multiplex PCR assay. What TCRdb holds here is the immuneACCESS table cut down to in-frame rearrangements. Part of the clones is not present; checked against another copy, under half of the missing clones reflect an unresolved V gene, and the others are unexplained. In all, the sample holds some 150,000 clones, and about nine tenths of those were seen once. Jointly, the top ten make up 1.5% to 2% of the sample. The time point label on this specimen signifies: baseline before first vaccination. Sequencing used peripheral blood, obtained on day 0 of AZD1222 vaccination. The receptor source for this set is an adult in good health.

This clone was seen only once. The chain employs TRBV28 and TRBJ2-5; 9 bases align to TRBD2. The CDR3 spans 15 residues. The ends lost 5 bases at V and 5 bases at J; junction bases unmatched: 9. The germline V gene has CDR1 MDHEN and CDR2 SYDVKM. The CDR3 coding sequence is TGTGCCAGCAGTCCAGATAGCGGGAGTAGGGAGACCCAGTACTTC. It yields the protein CASSPDSGSRETQYF.

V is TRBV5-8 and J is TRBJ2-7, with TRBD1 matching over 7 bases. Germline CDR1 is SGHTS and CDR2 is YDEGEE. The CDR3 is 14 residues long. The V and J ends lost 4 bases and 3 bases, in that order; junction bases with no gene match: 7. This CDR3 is CASSLPGQYYEQYF. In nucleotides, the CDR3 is TGTGCCAGCAGCCTACCGGGACAGTACTACGAGCAGTACTTC. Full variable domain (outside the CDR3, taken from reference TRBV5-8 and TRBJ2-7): EAGVTQSPTHLIKTRGQQATLRCSPISGHTSVYWYQQALGLGLQFLLWYDEGEERNRGNFPPRFSGRQFPNYSSELNVNALELEDSALYLCASSLPGQYYEQYFGPGTRLTVT.

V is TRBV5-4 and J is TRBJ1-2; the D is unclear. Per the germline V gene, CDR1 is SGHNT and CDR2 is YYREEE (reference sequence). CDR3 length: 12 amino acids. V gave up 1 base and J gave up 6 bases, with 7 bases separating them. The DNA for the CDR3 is TGTGCCAGCAGCTTGCATAGTGATGGCTACACCTTC. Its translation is CASSLHSDGYTF.

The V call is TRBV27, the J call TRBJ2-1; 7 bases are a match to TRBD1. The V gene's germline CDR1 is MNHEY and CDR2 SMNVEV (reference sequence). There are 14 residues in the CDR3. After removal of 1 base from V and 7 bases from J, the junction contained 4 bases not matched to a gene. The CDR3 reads CASSLLGQRNEQFF. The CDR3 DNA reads TGTGCCAGCAGTTTATTGGGACAGAGGAATGAGCAGTTCTTC.

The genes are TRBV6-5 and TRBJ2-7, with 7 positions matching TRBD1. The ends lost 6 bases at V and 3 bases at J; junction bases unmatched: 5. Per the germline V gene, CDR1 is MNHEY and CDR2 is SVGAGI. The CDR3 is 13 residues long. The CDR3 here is CASRKGQIYEQYF. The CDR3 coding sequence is TGTGCCAGCAGGAAGGGACAGATCTACGAGCAGTACTTC.

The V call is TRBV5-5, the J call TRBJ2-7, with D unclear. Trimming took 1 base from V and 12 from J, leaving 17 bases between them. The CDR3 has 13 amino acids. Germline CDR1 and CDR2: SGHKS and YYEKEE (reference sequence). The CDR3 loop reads CASSLNGWGASYF. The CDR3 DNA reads TGTGCCAGCAGCTTGAACGGATGGGGTGCTTCGTACTTC.

CDR3 residues: CASSWFSQGFTEAFF. CDR3 sequence (DNA): TGTGCCAGCAGTTGGTTTTCCCAGGGCTTCACTGAAGCTTTCTTT. The rearrangement uses TRBV6-5 and TRBJ1-1; D might be TRBD1 (5 bases). The V end was cut by 4 bases, the J end by 4 bases, with 16 bases between. Germline lookup yields CDR1 MNHEY and CDR2 SVGAGI. This CDR3 is 15 amino acids long.

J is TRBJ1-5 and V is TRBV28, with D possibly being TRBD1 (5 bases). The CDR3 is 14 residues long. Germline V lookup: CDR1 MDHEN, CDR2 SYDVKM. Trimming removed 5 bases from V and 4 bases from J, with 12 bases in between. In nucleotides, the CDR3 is TGTGCCAGCAGTGGGGGTACCAAAAATCAGCCCCAGCATTTT. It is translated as CASSGGTKNQPQHF.

The CDR3: CASLGLFTGELFF. The CDR3 nucleotides read TGTGCCAGCCTAGGCCTCTTTACCGGGGAGCTGTTTTTT. The gene calls are TRBV21-1 and TRBJ2-2; the table's D call, TRBD2, was not checked against the DNA. TRBV21-1 is labeled a pseudogene. The CDR3 is 13 amino acids.

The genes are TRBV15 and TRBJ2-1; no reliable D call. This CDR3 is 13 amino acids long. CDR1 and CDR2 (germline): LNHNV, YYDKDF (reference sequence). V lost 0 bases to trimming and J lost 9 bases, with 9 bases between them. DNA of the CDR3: TGTGCCACCAGCAGAGATCTAAGGGTTGAGCAGTTCTTC. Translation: CATSRDLRVEQFF.

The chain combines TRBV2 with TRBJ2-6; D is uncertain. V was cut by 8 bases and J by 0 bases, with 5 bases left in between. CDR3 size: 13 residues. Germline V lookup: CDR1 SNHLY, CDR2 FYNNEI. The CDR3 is CASPSSGANVLTF. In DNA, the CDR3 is TGTGCCAGCCCCAGCTCTGGGGCCAACGTCCTGACTTTC. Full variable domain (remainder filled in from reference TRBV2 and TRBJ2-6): EPEVTQTPSHQVTQMGQEVILRCVPISNHLYFYWYRQILGQKVEFLVSFYNNEISEKSEIFDDQFSVERPDGSNFTLKIRSTKLEDSAMYFCASPSSGANVLTFGAGSRLTVL.